The 27 T cell receptor beta chains given below trace back to one sample, sequenced in a study of cytomegalovirus exposure and HLA in healthy donors. Some clones are missing from TCRdb's copy, which holds only in-frame ones; the method was immunoSEQ multiplex PCR. The repertoire has 150,000 to 200,000 clones, about 83% of them found once; the top ten carry more than 1.1%. The sample was PBMCs. The receptors come from a woman younger than 35 in good health and CMV-seronegative.

The V gene is TRBV5-6, the J gene TRBJ1-6; 7 bases are shared with TRBD1. V shed 5 bases, J shed 10 bases, and the junction held 9 bases outside the gene matches. Germline CDR1 SGHDT, CDR2 YYEEEE. The CDR3 contains 14 residues. The CDR3 reads CASSSGGTPSPLHF. The CDR3 DNA is TGTGCCAGCAGTTCAGGGGGTACACCCTCACCCCTCCACTTT.

The rearrangement links TRBV5-1 to TRBJ1-2; D gene uncertain. The V gene's germline CDR1 is SGHRS and CDR2 YFSETQ. This CDR3 has 14 amino acids. Trimming took off 0 bases at V and 6 bases at J, with 12 bases between the two ends. CDR3 DNA: TGCGCCAGCAGCTTGGATTTGGTTTCGGATGGCTACACCTTC. Its protein is CASSLDLVSDGYTF.

The rearrangement joins TRBV18 to TRBJ1-1, with D uncertain. V was cut by 4 bases and J by 4 bases, with 16 bases left in between. Germline V gives CDR1 KGHSH, CDR2 LQKENI. This CDR3 contains 15 residues. Here the CDR3 DNA reads TGTGCCAGCTCACAAGGTACGGGGAGGGTCACTGAAGCTTTCTTT. Translation: CASSQGTGRVTEAFF.

The chain carries TRBV19 and TRBJ2-2; D perhaps matches TRBD1 (6 bases). Trimming took 3 bases from V and 5 from J, leaving 13 bases between them. This CDR3 region has 15 residues. Germline values: CDR1 LNHDA, CDR2 SQIVND (reference sequence). The CDR3 loop is CASSIGGAVTGELFF. CDR3 coding DNA: TGTGCCAGTAGTATTGGGGGCGCGGTTACCGGGGAGCTGTTTTTT. The variable domain in full, completed from reference TRBV19 and TRBJ2-2, reads DGGITQSPKYLFRKEGQNVTLSCEQNLNHDAMYWYRQDPGQGLRLIYYSQIVNDFQKGDIAEGYSVSREKKESFPLTVTSAQKNPTAFYLCASSIGGAVTGELFFGEGSRLTVL.

The gene calls are TRBV9 and TRBJ1-2; 8 nucleotides line up with TRBD1. From germline, CDR1 is SGDLS and CDR2 YYNGEE. Unmatched junction bases numbered 7, after V lost 0 bases and J lost 6 bases. The CDR3 covers 15 residues. The CDR3 sequence is CASSVGDRGGNGYTF. Here the CDR3 DNA reads TGTGCCAGCAGCGTAGGCGACAGGGGAGGGAATGGCTACACCTTC.

This sequence joins TRBV27 and TRBJ1-2; D is perhaps TRBD1 (5 bases). The V gene lost 4 bases and the J gene lost 4 bases, with 10 bases spanning the gap. Per germline, CDR1 MNHEY and CDR2 SMNVEV (reference sequence). The CDR3 is made up of 13 amino acids. CDR3 protein: CASSSNGGYGYTF. The CDR3, as DNA: TGTGCCAGCAGTTCGAACGGGGGCTATGGCTACACCTTC.

Written as DNA, the CDR3 is TGCGCCAGCAGCTGGCCAGGCTCTGGGGCCAACGTCCTGACTTTC. This codes for CASSWPGSGANVLTF. The chain carries TRBV5-1 and TRBJ2-6; D gene ambiguous. Germline V gives CDR1 SGHRS, CDR2 YFSETQ. The CDR3 contains 15 residues. V gave up 3 bases and J gave up 0 bases, with 7 bases separating them. The variable domain in full, with the rest retrieved from reference TRBV5-1 and TRBJ2-6, is KAGVTQTPRYLIKTRGQQVTLSCSPISGHRSVSWYQQTPGQGLQFLFEYFSETQRNKGNFPGRFSGRQFSNSRSEMNVSTLELGDSALYLCASSWPGSGANVLTFGAGSRLTVL.

The sample holds one count of this clone. V is TRBV7-2 and J is TRBJ1-1, with D unclear. Germline V CDR1 and CDR2: SGHTA, FQGNSA. V lost 0 bases and J 0 bases, leaving 5 bases between the germline ends. The CDR3 totals 14 residues. The CDR3 sequence is CASSLAAMNTEAFF. The CDR3 DNA reads TGTGCCAGCAGCTTAGCGGCCATGAACACTGAAGCTTTCTTT.

The V and J genes are TRBV7-8 and TRBJ1-1, with D perhaps matching TRBD1 (5 bases). The CDR3 spans 14 residues. Trimming left V 6 bases short and J 0 bases short, with 11 bases between. Germline lookup yields CDR1 SGHVS and CDR2 FQNEAQ. As DNA, the CDR3 is TGTGCCAGCAGACGACAGTTCATGAACACTGAAGCTTTCTTT. Protein sequence: CASRRQFMNTEAFF.

The V and J genes are TRBV11-3 and TRBJ2-6; the match to TRBD1 covers 7 bases. This CDR3 has 17 residues. CDR1 is SGHNT, CDR2 YENEEA, per germline. The junction had 4 bases not matched to a gene; V was cut back by 2 bases and J by 0 bases. The CDR3 DNA reads as TGTGCCAGCAGCTTAAGGTCAGGGGGCTCTGGGGCCAACGTCCTGACTTTC. Protein product: CASSLRSGGSGANVLTF.

This clone appeared once. V usage is TRBV25-1 and J usage is TRBJ2-7, with D possibly being TRBD1 (5 bases). Trimming shortened V by 1 base and J by 2 bases, and 9 bases separated the two germline ends. This CDR3 contains 14 residues. The germline V gene encodes CDR1 MGHDK and CDR2 SYGVNS. CDR3 coding DNA: TGTGCCAGCAGTGAATTTAAGGGGCCCTACGAGCAGTACTTC. Residues: CASSEFKGPYEQYF.

The rearrangement uses TRBV10-2 and TRBJ2-2, with 7 bases that match TRBD1. This CDR3 is 14 amino acids long. The V gene's germline CDR1 is WSHSY and CDR2 SAAADI. V gave up 4 bases and J gave up 5 bases; unmatched junction bases: 4. CDR3 coding DNA: TGCGCCAGCAGTGTCTCGGACAGGACCGGGGAGCTGTTTTTT. It yields the protein CASSVSDRTGELFF.

This clone was recorded a few times. The chain recombines TRBV19 with TRBJ2-1, with 13 bases matching TRBD2. The CDR3 loop spans 15 amino acids. Trimming took 5 bases from V and 10 from J; bases not matched to a gene: 8. Per the germline V gene, CDR1 is LNHDA and CDR2 is SQIVND (reference sequence). CDR3 in DNA: TGTGCCAGTAGTCCACCCTCGGGACTAGCGGGAGAGCAGTTCTTC. This translates into CASSPPSGLAGEQFF.

V and J are TRBV9 and TRBJ1-2; TRBD1 might be the D (5 bases). The CDR3 totals 14 residues. V was trimmed by 2 bases and J by 4 bases, leaving 12 bases between them. Looked up from germline, CDR1 is SGDLS and CDR2 is YYNGEE. CDR3 bases: TGTGCCAGCAGCGTCCCAGGGTCGGTCTATGGCTACACCTTC. It is translated as CASSVPGSVYGYTF.

The chain combines TRBV7-8 with TRBJ2-7, with a weak D call TRBD1 (5 bases). V gave up 6 bases and J gave up 9 bases, with 21 bases separating them. Germline V lookup: CDR1 SGHVS, CDR2 FQNEAQ. This CDR3 contains 14 residues. CDR3 region: CASRSRGPSTGQYF. CDR3 in DNA: TGTGCCAGCAGGTCAAGGGGCCCAAGCACCGGGCAGTACTTC.

This sequence joins TRBV28 and TRBJ1-1; no definite D call. Trimming shortened V by 4 bases and J by 0 bases, and 12 bases separated the two germline ends. CDR3 length: 15 amino acids. Germline V gene lookup returns CDR1 MDHEN and CDR2 SYDVKM. CDR3 sequence: CASSSDKVLNTEAFF. In nucleotides, the CDR3 is TGTGCCAGCAGTTCCGACAAGGTCCTGAACACTGAAGCTTTCTTT.

The chain employs TRBV2 and TRBJ2-7; D is ambiguous. The V gene lost 3 bases and the J gene lost 5 bases, with 17 bases spanning the gap. Germline-derived CDR1 and CDR2 are SNHLY and FYNNEI. The CDR3 sequence is 15 residues long. The CDR3 sequence is CASSDVRGISNEQYF. The DNA for the CDR3 is TGTGCCAGCAGTGATGTTCGTGGCATCTCGAACGAGCAGTACTTC.

The rearrangement joins TRBV18 to TRBJ2-2, with D possibly TRBD1 on 6 matching bases. The CDR3 loop spans 16 amino acids. Trimming took 0 bases from V and 6 from J, leaving 14 bases between them. Germline loops: CDR1 KGHSH, CDR2 LQKENI. The DNA of the CDR3 is TGTGCCAGCTCACCACCTCAGGGGCCGGTGGCCGGGGAGCTGTTTTTT. It encodes CASSPPQGPVAGELFF.

The chain has TRBV4-1 and TRBJ2-1; 10 nucleotides line up with TRBD2. The CDR3 sequence is 20 residues long. The V segment lost 1 base and the J segment 5 bases; nucleotides outside the gene matches: 17. From germline, CDR1 is MGHRA and CDR2 YSYEKL. The CDR3 here is CASSQGGLAGAIEKNNEQFF. In nucleotides, the CDR3 is TGCGCCAGCAGCCAAGGGGGTCTAGCGGGGGCCATAGAAAAGAACAATGAGCAGTTCTTC.

The chain uses TRBV19 and TRBJ2-5; D is ambiguous. The CDR3 covers 13 residues. The germline V gene has CDR1 LNHDA and CDR2 SQIVND (reference sequence). V lost 5 bases and J 1 base, leaving 8 bases between the germline ends. CDR3 nucleotide sequence: TGTGCCAGTAGTTCCATTCCCCAAGAGACCCAGTACTTC. It yields the protein CASSSIPQETQYF.

The chain carries TRBV11-3 and TRBJ2-3; D is undetermined. Germline CDR1 is SGHNT and CDR2 is YENEEA. Between the trimmed V and J ends, which lost 4 bases and 7 bases, there was a span of 18 bases. The CDR3 loop spans 15 amino acids. The CDR3 protein is CASSSSPGLLNTQYF. The CDR3, as DNA: TGTGCCAGCAGCTCCTCACCGGGTCTTTTAAATACGCAGTATTTT.

The rearrangement uses TRBV10-2 and TRBJ2-3, with D maybe TRBD2 (5 bases). CDR1 WSHSY and CDR2 SAAADI come from the germline V gene. Trimming pared 5 bases from V and 0 bases from J, leaving 9 bases between. The length of the CDR3 is 14 residues. The CDR3 loop is CASSLSGSTDTQYF. The CDR3 DNA reads as TGCGCCAGCAGTTTGTCGGGGAGCACAGATACGCAGTATTTT.

V is TRBV27 and J is TRBJ2-1, with 8 bases lining up with TRBD1. Germline V gene data show CDR1 as MNHEY and CDR2 as SMNVEV (reference sequence). The CDR3 covers 13 residues. V was clipped by 5 bases and J by 6 bases; unmatched bases: 3. CDR3: CASSADRVNEQFF. Here the CDR3 DNA reads TGTGCCAGCAGTGCGGACAGGGTCAATGAGCAGTTCTTC.

The CDR3 here is CASSLVQGSHNEQFF. The CDR3 bases are TGCGCCAGCAGCTTGGTACAGGGTTCTCACAATGAGCAGTTCTTC. The chain recombines TRBV5-1 with TRBJ2-1; TRBD1 might be the D (6 bases). There are 15 residues in the CDR3. In germline, CDR1 is SGHRS, CDR2 YFSETQ. V was clipped by 0 bases and J by 5 bases, with 12 bases between them.

The chain joins TRBV27 to TRBJ2-1; no definite D call. Germline-derived CDR1 and CDR2 are MNHEY and SMNVEV (reference sequence). The CDR3 covers 17 residues. Trimming took off 8 bases at V and 3 bases at J, with 23 bases between the two ends. The chain's CDR3 is CASRPPRKARLYNEQFF. The CDR3 DNA is TGTGCCAGCCGCCCCCCGCGGAAAGCGCGACTCTACAATGAGCAGTTCTTC.

This clone appeared once. V and J are TRBV6-1 and TRBJ1-1; 7 positions match TRBD1. Germline-derived CDR1 and CDR2 are MNHNS and SASEGT. The ends lost 7 bases at V and 0 bases at J; junction bases unmatched: 8. This CDR3 contains 15 residues. The CDR3 spells CASTPDRAMNTEAFF. The CDR3 DNA reads TGTGCCAGCACTCCCGACAGGGCGATGAACACTGAAGCTTTCTTT.

J is TRBJ1-1 and V is TRBV25-1, with D possibly being TRBD1 (5 bases). Germline values: CDR1 MGHDK, CDR2 SYGVNS. This CDR3 has 13 residues. Deletions cut 1 base from V and 5 bases from J, with 8 bases between. CDR3 sequence reads: CASSELGGTEAFF. CDR3 sequence (DNA): TGTGCCAGCAGTGAATTGGGGGGAACTGAAGCTTTCTTT.